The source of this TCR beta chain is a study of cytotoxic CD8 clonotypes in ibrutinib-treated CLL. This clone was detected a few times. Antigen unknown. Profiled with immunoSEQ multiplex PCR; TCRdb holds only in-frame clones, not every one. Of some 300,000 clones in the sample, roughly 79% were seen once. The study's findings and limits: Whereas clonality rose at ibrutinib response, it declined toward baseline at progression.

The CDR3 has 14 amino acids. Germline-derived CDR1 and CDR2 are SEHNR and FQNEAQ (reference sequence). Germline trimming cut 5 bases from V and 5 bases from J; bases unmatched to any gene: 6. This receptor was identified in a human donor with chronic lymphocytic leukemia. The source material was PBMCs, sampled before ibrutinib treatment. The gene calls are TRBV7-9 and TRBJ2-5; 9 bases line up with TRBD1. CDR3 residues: CASSPGTGRETQYF. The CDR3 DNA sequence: TGTGCCAGCAGCCCCGGGACAGGGAGGGAGACCCAGTACTTC.